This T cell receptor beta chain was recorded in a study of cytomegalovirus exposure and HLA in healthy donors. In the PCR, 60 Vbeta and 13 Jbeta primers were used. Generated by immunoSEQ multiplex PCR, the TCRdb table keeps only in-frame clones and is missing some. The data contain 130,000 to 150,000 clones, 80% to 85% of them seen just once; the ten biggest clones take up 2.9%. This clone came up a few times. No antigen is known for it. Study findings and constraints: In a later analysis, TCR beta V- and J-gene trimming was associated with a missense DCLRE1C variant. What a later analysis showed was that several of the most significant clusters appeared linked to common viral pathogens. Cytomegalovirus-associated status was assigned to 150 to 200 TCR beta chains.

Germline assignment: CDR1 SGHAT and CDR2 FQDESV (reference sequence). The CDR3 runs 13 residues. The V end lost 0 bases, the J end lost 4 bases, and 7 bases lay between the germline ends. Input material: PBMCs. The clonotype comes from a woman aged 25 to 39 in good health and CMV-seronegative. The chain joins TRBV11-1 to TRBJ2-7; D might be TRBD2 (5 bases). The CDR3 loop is CASSLASGYEQYF. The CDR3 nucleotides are TGTGCCAGCAGCTTAGCGAGCGGATACGAGCAGTACTTC.